Described below is a single TCR beta chain sequence and its context. The antigen is undetermined. These data belong to a study of cytomegalovirus exposure and HLA in healthy donors. 60 Vbeta and 13 Jbeta primers were used in PCR. The data were produced by immunoSEQ multiplex PCR, yet TCRdb's version contains in-frame clones alone and is incomplete. The sample yields under 200,000 clones, about 77% seen once. This CDR3 is 15 amino acids long. Germline values: CDR1 MNHEY, CDR2 SMNVEV (reference sequence). Trimming took 3 bases from V and 8 from J; bases not matched to a gene: 7. Study-level points and caveats: In a later analysis, HLA-associated beta chains showed higher expansion and lower generation probabilities than comparable chains. A later analysis linked a missense variant in DCLRE1C to the trimming of TCR beta V and J genes. As was reported, the classifier diagnosed cytomegalovirus status with high specificity and sensitivity.

The receptor was derived from a male donor in good health and CMV-seropositive. The V call is TRBV27, the J call TRBJ1-4; 9 bases are shared with TRBD1. Sequenced sample: PBMCs. CDR3 DNA sequence: TGTGCCAGCAGTTTGGGGACAGGGCCGGGAGAAAAACTGTTTTTT. Translating gives CASSLGTGPGEKLFF.